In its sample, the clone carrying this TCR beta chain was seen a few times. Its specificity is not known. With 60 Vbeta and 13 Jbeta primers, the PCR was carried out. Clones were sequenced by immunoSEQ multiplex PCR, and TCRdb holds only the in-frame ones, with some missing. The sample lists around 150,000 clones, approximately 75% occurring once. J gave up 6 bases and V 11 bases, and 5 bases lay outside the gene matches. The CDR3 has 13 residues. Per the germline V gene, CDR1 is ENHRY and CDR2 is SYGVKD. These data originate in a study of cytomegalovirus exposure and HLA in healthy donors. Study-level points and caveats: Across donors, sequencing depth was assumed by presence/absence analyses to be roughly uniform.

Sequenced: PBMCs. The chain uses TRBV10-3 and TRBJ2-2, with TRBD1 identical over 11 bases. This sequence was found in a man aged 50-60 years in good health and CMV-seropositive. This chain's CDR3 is CASRTGGSGELFF. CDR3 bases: TGTGCCTCGAGGACAGGGGGCTCCGGGGAGCTGTTTTTT.